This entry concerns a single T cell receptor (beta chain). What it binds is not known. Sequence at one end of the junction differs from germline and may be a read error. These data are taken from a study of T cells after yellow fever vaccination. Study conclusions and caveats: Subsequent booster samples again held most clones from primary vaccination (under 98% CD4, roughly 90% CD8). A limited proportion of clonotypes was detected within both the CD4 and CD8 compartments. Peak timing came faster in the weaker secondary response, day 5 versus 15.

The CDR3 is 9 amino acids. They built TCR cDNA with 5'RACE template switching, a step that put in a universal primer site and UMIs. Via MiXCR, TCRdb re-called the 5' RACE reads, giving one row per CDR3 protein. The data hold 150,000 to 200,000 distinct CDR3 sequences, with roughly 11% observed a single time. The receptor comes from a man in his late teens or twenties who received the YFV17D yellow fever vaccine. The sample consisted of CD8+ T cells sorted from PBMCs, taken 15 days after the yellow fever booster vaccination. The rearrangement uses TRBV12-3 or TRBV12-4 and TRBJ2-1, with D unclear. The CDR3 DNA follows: TGTGCCAGCAGTTTCGCCCAGGTCTTC. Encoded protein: CASSFAQVF.